Shown below are 30 T cell receptor beta chains from a single sample sequenced in a study of radiation and T cells in renal cell carcinoma. The time point was: blood 4 weeks post-SBRT, at nephrectomy. Noted treatment: 15 Gy SBRT to primary tumor, nephrectomy 4 weeks later. This table comes from immunoSEQ multiplex PCR, and its TCRdb copy is limited to in-frame clones, with some not included. The sample shows about 34,000 clones, roughly 80% of them seen only once. Sample: blood, taken from a patient whose treatment included radiotherapy and nephrectomy. The receptors stem from a man aged 60 to 75 with renal cell carcinoma.

The rearrangement uses TRBV7-2 and TRBJ1-5; 7 bases map to TRBD1. The germline gives CDR1 SGHTA, CDR2 FQGNSA. The CDR3 extends over 16 amino acids. J lost 2 bases, V lost 0 bases, and 4 bases had no gene match. CDR3 sequence reads: CASSLAGTAGNQPQHF. Here the CDR3 DNA reads TGTGCCAGCAGCTTAGCTGGGACAGCCGGCAATCAGCCCCAGCATTTT.

This rearrangement joins TRBV25-1 to TRBJ2-7; the D gene is possibly TRBD2 (6 bases). Germline CDR1 is MGHDK and CDR2 is SYGVNS. The CDR3 has 12 residues. Here the CDR3 reads CASRGGTYEQYF. The CDR3 nucleotides are TGTGCGAGCCGTGGGGGGACCTACGAGCAGTACTTC.

This clone was counted between two and nine times. The chain's CDR3 is CSATRTGEAFF. As DNA, the CDR3 is TGCAGTGCTACGCGGACAGGTGAAGCTTTCTTT. The genes are TRBV20-1 and TRBJ1-1; 7 nucleotides match TRBD1. CDR1 DFQATT and CDR2 SNEGSKA come from the germline V gene (reference sequence). The CDR3 covers 11 residues. Trimming cost V 4 bases and J 7 bases; bases outside gene matches: 3.

This clone was picked up a small number of times. The V gene is TRBV7-2, the J gene TRBJ1-6; D uncertain. Trimming left V 5 bases short and J 6 bases short, with 20 bases between. The germline CDR1 and CDR2 sequences are SGHTA and FQGNSA. The CDR3 consists of 17 residues. The DNA of the CDR3 is TGTGCCAGCAGCCGATCGGTCCGGCCGGCGGCTAATTCACCCCTCCACTTT. It specifies CASSRSVRPAANSPLHF.

This clone has a single count. The genes are TRBV6-5 and TRBJ1-3; D call uncertain. The CDR3 totals 15 residues. Germline V lookup: CDR1 MNHEY, CDR2 SVGAGI. Trimming took 5 bases from V and 2 from J, leaving 13 bases between them. The CDR3 nucleotides read TGTGCCAGCAGTACCGATCAGGAGACTGGAAACACCATATATTTT. Its protein is CASSTDQETGNTIYF.

In nucleotides, the CDR3 is TGTGCCAGCAGCTTAGAAGAGGAGACCCAGTACTTC. The encoded protein is CASSLEEETQYF. The chain carries TRBV7-9 and TRBJ2-5; no firm D call. The ends were cut back, 1 base at V and 5 bases at J, with 5 bases in the middle. The CDR3 extends over 12 amino acids. Germline loops: CDR1 SEHNR, CDR2 FQNEAQ (reference sequence).

The chain links TRBV11-2 to TRBJ1-5, with unresolved D. The germline V and J ends were trimmed by 1 base and 5 bases, with 12 bases remaining between them. Germline CDR1 SGHAT, CDR2 FQNNGV. The CDR3 has 15 residues. The CDR3 nucleotides read TGTGCCAGCAGCTTAGGGGGAGGACGCCATCAGCCCCAGCATTTT. Amino acids: CASSLGGGRHQPQHF.

This chain joins TRBV6-5 and TRBJ1-1; possibly TRBD1 for D (5 bases). The CDR3 consists of 14 residues. Germline V gives CDR1 MNHEY, CDR2 SVGAGI. V was clipped by 0 bases and J by 7 bases, with 12 bases between them. Here the CDR3 DNA reads TGTGCCAGCAGTTACTCCTTCGGGGGGGGTGAAGCTTTCTTT. Its protein product is CASSYSFGGGEAFF.

The chain has TRBV5-1 and TRBJ2-5; 8 nucleotides match TRBD1. Per the germline V gene, CDR1 is SGHRS and CDR2 is YFSETQ. The CDR3 length is 12 residues. V lost 4 bases to trimming and J lost 6 bases; unmatched junction nucleotides: 2. In DNA form, the CDR3 reads TGCGCCAGCAGCGACAGGGGAAAGACCCAGTACTTC. Translation gives CASSDRGKTQYF.

This chain joins TRBV29-1 and TRBJ2-1, with 8 bases aligning to TRBD2. This CDR3 is built from 14 residues. The germline CDR1 and CDR2 sequences are SQVTM and ANQGSEA. Losses at the gene ends were 7 bases for V and 7 bases for J; bases not matched to a gene: 12. CDR3 in amino acids: CSAWTSLEGNEQFF. Written as DNA, the CDR3 is TGCAGCGCATGGACTAGCCTGGAGGGGAATGAGCAGTTCTTC.

V usage is TRBV5-1 and J usage is TRBJ2-5; D assignment may be TRBD1 or TRBD2 (5 bases each). Germline CDR1 is SGHRS and CDR2 is YFSETQ. V was cut by 6 bases and J by 3 bases, with 21 bases left in between. The CDR3 consists of 16 residues. CDR3 sequence (DNA): TGCGCCAGCACGAGGGGTGGACGGACTCCGGAAGAGACCCAGTACTTC. This translates into CASTRGGRTPEETQYF.

This clone was seen more than once but under ten times. The J gene is TRBJ2-7, the V gene TRBV5-6; D ambiguous. CDR1 SGHDT and CDR2 YYEEEE come from the germline V gene. The CDR3 contains 14 residues. With 4 bases removed from V and 0 bases from J, the gap between germline ends came to 11 bases. The CDR3 spells CASSTTWSSYEQYF. The CDR3 DNA reads TGTGCCAGCAGCACTACATGGAGCTCCTACGAGCAGTACTTC.

This chain uses TRBV6-5 with TRBJ1-1; TRBD1 is a possible D gene (6 bases). V dropped 4 bases and J dropped 5 bases, with 17 bases sitting between them. The germline V gene encodes CDR1 MNHEY and CDR2 SVGAGI. This CDR3 contains 15 residues. The CDR3 here is CASSLSGGWRTEAFF. The CDR3 DNA is TGTGCCAGCAGTTTGTCTGGGGGCTGGCGGACTGAAGCTTTCTTT.

The chain joins TRBV7-8 to TRBJ2-7, with unresolved D. Deletions cut 0 bases from V and 1 base from J, with 4 bases between. Germline-derived CDR1 and CDR2 are SGHVS and FQNEAQ. This CDR3 is 13 amino acids long. DNA for the CDR3: TGTGCCAGCAGCTTAGCCAGATCCTACGAGCAGTACTTC. Translation: CASSLARSYEQYF.

The DNA of the CDR3 is TGCAGCGTTGTGGTGAACCTTGGTGAAAAACTGTTTTTT. Translated: CSVVVNLGEKLFF. V and J are TRBV29-1 and TRBJ1-4; the D is unclear. Trimming took 4 bases from V and 7 from J, leaving 13 bases between them. The CDR3 covers 13 residues. Germline CDR1 SQVTM, CDR2 ANQGSEA.

As DNA, the CDR3 is TGTGCCAGCAGCTCGACAGGGAGGCACACTGAAGCTTTCTTT. It translates to CASSSTGRHTEAFF. The gene calls are TRBV7-3 and TRBJ1-1; 7 nucleotides agree with TRBD1. Per germline, CDR1 SGHTA and CDR2 FQGTGA. The CDR3 extends over 14 amino acids. V was pared by 4 bases and J by 3 bases, with 5 bases of the junction left unmatched.

The J gene is TRBJ2-5, the V gene TRBV5-6; 9 bases align to TRBD1. V lost 2 bases, J lost 5 bases, and 1 base stayed unmatched. CDR3 length: 13 amino acids. The germline V gene encodes CDR1 SGHDT and CDR2 YYEEEE. CDR3 DNA: TGTGCCAGCAGCTTCGGGACAGGGGAGACCCAGTACTTC. It translates to CASSFGTGETQYF.

This clone was found once. The V and J genes are TRBV25-1 and TRBJ2-1; 9 bases align to TRBD1. The CDR3 is made up of 14 amino acids. Germline lookup yields CDR1 MGHDK and CDR2 SYGVNS. Trimming took 6 bases from V and 8 from J; bases not matched to a gene: 8. The CDR3 DNA is TGTGCCAGCAGGGGACAGGGCGGGAGCTATGAGCAGTTCTTC. It codes for CASRGQGGSYEQFF.

This clone occurred a few times. The chain employs TRBV5-5 and TRBJ1-5; 7 bases agree with TRBD1. V shed 3 bases and J 5 bases; nucleotides not matched to a gene: 8. Germline lookup yields CDR1 SGHKS and CDR2 YYEKEE (reference sequence). The CDR3 extends over 15 amino acids. DNA of the CDR3: TGTGCCAGCAGCTCCGGACAGGCCGGCGATCAGCCCCAGCATTTT. Translated: CASSSGQAGDQPQHF.

This rearrangement joins TRBV12-5 to TRBJ2-7; tentative D call: TRBD1 (5 bases). The germline V gene has CDR1 LGHNT and CDR2 FRNRAP. CDR3 length: 15 amino acids. The V end lost 0 bases, the J end lost 5 bases, and 14 bases lay between the germline ends. CDR3 in amino acids: CASGLVRQGFNEQYF. The DNA for the CDR3 is TGTGCTAGTGGTTTGGTACGCCAGGGTTTCAACGAGCAGTACTTC.

This chain connects TRBV5-5 to TRBJ2-4, with D perhaps TRBD2 (8 bases). The ends were cut back, 5 bases at V and 7 bases at J, with 22 bases in the middle. The CDR3 length is 16 residues. The V gene's germline CDR1 is SGHKS and CDR2 YYEKEE (reference sequence). The CDR3 DNA reads TGTGCCAGCAGGGGACAGCGGGAGAGGACGGGGAACATTCAGTACTTC. It translates to CASRGQRERTGNIQYF.

The rearrangement joins TRBV19 to TRBJ2-1; TRBD2 matches at 12 bases. CDR1 LNHDA and CDR2 SQIVND come from the germline V gene (reference sequence). The CDR3 is 19 amino acids. With V trimmed by 7 bases and J by 1 base, 14 bases remained unmatched. The CDR3 loop reads CASNSRSTSGSRSYNEQFF. As DNA, the CDR3 is TGTGCCAGTAACTCGCGGTCGACTAGCGGGAGTCGGTCCTACAATGAGCAGTTCTTC.

The chain couples TRBV7-2 to TRBJ1-1; no definite D call. Germline loops: CDR1 SGHTA, CDR2 FQGNSA. The CDR3 covers 15 residues. V was clipped by 5 bases and J by 0 bases, with 13 bases between them. The DNA for the CDR3 is TGTGCCAGCAGCCGCGATGGTATCATGAACACTGAAGCTTTCTTT. Translation gives CASSRDGIMNTEAFF.

The J gene is TRBJ1-1, the V gene TRBV19, with TRBD1 as a possible D gene (6 bases). Germline V gives CDR1 LNHDA, CDR2 SQIVND (reference sequence). The CDR3 contains 14 residues. The V end lost 6 bases, the J end lost 1 base, and 12 bases lay between the germline ends. The CDR3 sequence is CASSRTVPNTEAFF. The CDR3 region has the DNA TGTGCCAGTAGCCGGACAGTTCCGAACACTGAAGCTTTCTTT. Full variable domain (remainder filled in from reference TRBV19 and TRBJ1-1): DGGITQSPKYLFRKEGQNVTLSCEQNLNHDAMYWYRQDPGQGLRLIYYSQIVNDFQKGDIAEGYSVSREKKESFPLTVTSAQKNPTAFYLCASSRTVPNTEAFFGQGTRLTVV.

V gene TRBV18 combines with J gene TRBJ2-7, with 7 bases aligning to TRBD1. The junction had 7 bases not matched to a gene; V was cut back by 3 bases and J by 2 bases. CDR1 and CDR2 (germline): KGHSH, LQKENI. The CDR3 spans 15 residues. The CDR3 loop is CASSPRDSFPYEQYF. The CDR3 DNA sequence: TGTGCCAGCTCACCCCGGGACAGTTTCCCCTACGAGCAGTACTTC.

This chain connects TRBV28 to TRBJ1-4; D gene ambiguous. Trimming stripped 6 bases from V and 4 bases from J, with 6 bases between. This CDR3 has 12 amino acids. CDR1 is MDHEN and CDR2 is SYDVKM in the germline V gene. For the CDR3, the DNA is TGTGCCAGCAGGGGAAGTAATGAAAAACTGTTTTTT. Translating it yields CASRGSNEKLFF. The variable domain in full, completed from reference TRBV28 and TRBJ1-4, reads DVKVTQSSRYLVKRTGEKVFLECVQDMDHENMFWYRQDPGLGLRLIYFSYDVKMKEKGDIPEGYSVSREKKERFSLILESASTNQTSMYLCASRGSNEKLFFGSGTQLSVL.

The chain uses TRBV6-6 and TRBJ2-2, with 7 bases identical to TRBD1. CDR1 is MNHNY and CDR2 is SVGAGI in the germline V gene (reference sequence). The CDR3 has 15 amino acids. V shed 4 bases and J 7 bases; nucleotides not matched to a gene: 9. The chain's CDR3 is CASSLSRGQNGELFF. CDR3 nucleotides: TGTGCCAGCAGTTTATCGAGGGGGCAGAACGGGGAGCTGTTTTTT.

The rearrangement links TRBV11-2 to TRBJ1-1; D ambiguous. From germline, CDR1 is SGHAT and CDR2 FQNNGV. This CDR3 comprises 14 residues. V was shortened by 3 bases and J by 0 bases, with 8 bases between the two germline ends. The CDR3 DNA reads TGTGCCAGCAGCTTTCGGCTCATGAACACTGAAGCTTTCTTT. This codes for CASSFRLMNTEAFF.

V and J are TRBV5-4 and TRBJ2-5, with D perhaps TRBD1 or TRBD2 (6 bases each). The CDR3 covers 16 residues. Germline V gene data show CDR1 as SGHNT and CDR2 as YYREEE (reference sequence). Between the trimmed V and J ends, which lost 4 bases and 4 bases, there was a span of 20 bases. The CDR3 sequence is CASSPESGEVGETQYF. Here the CDR3 DNA reads TGTGCCAGCAGCCCGGAGTCAGGGGAGGTAGGAGAGACCCAGTACTTC.

The V call is TRBV30, the J call TRBJ2-7; 7 positions match TRBD1. The CDR3 spans 14 residues. Looked up from germline, CDR1 is GTSNPN and CDR2 is SVGIG (reference sequence). The V gene end was trimmed by 5 bases and the J gene end by 0 bases; junction bases not matched to a gene: 7. The CDR3 loop reads CAWGDRGYSYEQYF. The CDR3 nucleotides read TGTGCCTGGGGGGACAGAGGGTACTCCTACGAGCAGTACTTC.